Listed below are T cell receptor beta chains from one sample, sequenced in a study of T cell responses to AZD1222 COVID-19 vaccine. Method: immunoSEQ multiplex PCR; TCRdb's copy keeps in-frame clones and lacks some. The sample gives roughly 110,000 clones, roughly 87% of which show up once; roughly 8% is in the top ten. The sample consisted of peripheral blood, taken 28 days after the second AZD1222 dose. The receptors originated from an adult who received the AZD1222 COVID-19 vaccine. CDR3s include the opening cysteine and the closing phenylalanine or tryptophan. A D gene is named only where the DNA matches it firmly. The size entry is marked missing in some rows and otherwise reads once, few, many or a size class.

j_call v_call d_call clone_size cdr3_nt cdr3_aa
TRBJ2-7 TRBV25-1 NA NA TGTGCCAGCAGAAGGGGCTACGAGCAGTACTTC CASRRGYEQYF
TRBJ1-5 TRBV19 NA NA TGTGCCAGTACCGGTGTGACCCTCAATCAGCCCCAGCATTTT CASTGVTLNQPQHF
TRBJ1-5 TRBV27 NA NA TGTGCCAGCAGTTTAGGGGTGGATCAGCCCCAGCATTTT CASSLGVDQPQHF
TRBJ1-6 TRBV6-5 NA NA TGTGCCAGCAGTTTGCCCAGAAGGAATAATTCACCCCTCCACTTT CASSLPRRNNSPLHF
TRBJ2-1 TRBV3-1/TRBV3-2 NA few TGTGCCAGCAGCCAAGAGGGCGGTGAGCAGTTCTTC CASSQEGGEQFF
TRBJ1-1 TRBV30 NA NA TGTGCCTGGAGTTGGGGATGGGGGGAAATCGGAGCTTTCTTT CAWSWGWGEIGAFF
TRBJ1-2 TRBV9 TRBD1 NA TGTGCCAGCAGCGACCCTCGAGGGGGCCTTTATGGCTACACCTTC CASSDPRGGLYGYTF
TRBJ2-7 TRBV11-2 NA NA TGTGCCAGCACCCGTACTGGGATCTCCTACGAGCAGTACTTC CASTRTGISYEQYF
TRBJ2-3 TRBV19 TRBD1 NA TGTGCCAGTAGTCCCCGACAGGGGGGCACAGATACGCAGTATTTT CASSPRQGGTDTQYF
TRBJ2-7 TRBV11-2 TRBD1 NA TGTGCCAGCAGTTGGGACAGGGTAAGCGAGCAGTACTTC CASSWDRVSEQYF
TRBJ2-3 TRBV30 NA once TGTGCCTGGAGTAGCGGGACAGCCAATACGCAGTATTTT CAWSSGTANTQYF
TRBJ1-2 TRBV7-2 NA NA TGTGCCAGCACCCACCCGGGGGCGGGTGGCTACACCTTC CASTHPGAGGYTF
TRBJ2-7 TRBV27 NA NA TGTGCCAGCATTGGGGGGTTGTACGAGCAGTACTTC CASIGGLYEQYF
TRBJ2-7 TRBV11-2 NA NA TGTGCCAGCAGCTTAGTTTCCAGGGGGGCGTCCTACGAGCAGTACTTC CASSLVSRGASYEQYF
TRBJ2-7 TRBV5-6 NA NA TGTGCCAGCAGCTCGGGACTGACCTACGAGCAGTACTTC CASSSGLTYEQYF
TRBJ1-4 TRBV18 NA NA TGTGCCAGCTCACCCCGGGCTGGAAAATCAACTAATGAAAAACTGTTTTTT CASSPRAGKSTNEKLFF
TRBJ1-3 TRBV5-4 NA few TGTGCCAGCAGCGTATTTACGGGGCGGAACTCTGGAAACACCATATATTTT CASSVFTGRNSGNTIYF
TRBJ2-2 TRBV27 NA NA TGTGCCAGCAGCCGCCCGTTTGAGGGGGGGAACACCGGGGAGCTGTTTTTT CASSRPFEGGNTGELFF
TRBJ2-7 TRBV19 TRBD2 NA TGTGCCAGTAGTATAGATCGACGGGGGGTAATGTACTTC CASSIDRRGVMYF
TRBJ2-7 TRBV3-1/TRBV3-2 NA NA TGTGCCAGCAGTACAGCGGCTAGTTTATACGAGCAGTACTTC CASSTAASLYEQYF
TRBJ2-7 TRBV7-9 TRBD1 once TGTGCCAGCAGCTCCAAAACCCGGGACAGGGGGCCCTCCTACTACGAGCAGTACTTC CASSSKTRDRGPSYYEQYF
TRBJ1-6 TRBV30 NA NA TGTGCCTGGAGTGATGCAGGGAGGTTCCAGTTTTCACCCCTCCACTTT CAWSDAGRFQFSPLHF
TRBJ2-2 TRBV15 NA NA TGTGCCACCAGCAGAGACCCCTTGACCGGGGAGCTGTTTTTT CATSRDPLTGELFF
TRBJ2-2 TRBV7-9 NA NA TGTGCCAGCAGCTTGGGAAGGACTAACACCGGGGAGCTGTTTTTT CASSLGRTNTGELFF
TRBJ2-1 TRBV7-7 TRBD2 once TGTGCTAGCAGCCCCACGGGGGGTTCCTACAATGAGCAGTTCTTC CASSPTGGSYNEQFF
TRBJ2-5 TRBV5-8 NA NA TGTGCCAGCAGCTCCCAAGGACTAATGGTCTTGGAGACCCAGTACTTC CASSSQGLMVLETQYF
TRBJ2-7 TRBV14 NA NA TGTGCCAGCAGCCAACATGAGAGCTCCTACGAGCAGTACTTC CASSQHESSYEQYF
TRBJ1-4 TRBV3-1/TRBV3-2 TRBD1 NA TGTGCCAGCAGCCAAGTCGAAGGGACAGCAAATGAAAAACTGTTTTTT CASSQVEGTANEKLFF
TRBJ1-3 TRBV18 NA few TGTGCCAGCTCACCTTCTGGGACCGCTCTCTCTGGAAACACCATATATTTT CASSPSGTALSGNTIYF
TRBJ2-6 TRBV19 NA NA TGTGCCAGTAGTACCAACTACGGCCCCGGAGGCGCTGGGGCCAACGTCCTGACTTTC CASSTNYGPGGAGANVLTF
TRBJ1-4 TRBV19 NA NA TGTGCCAGTAGTATCCTGACAGGAGCTAATGAAAAACTGTTTTTT CASSILTGANEKLFF
TRBJ1-4 TRBV15 NA NA TGTGCCACCAGCCGGGAGGCAGGGGCCGGTAATGAAAAACTGTTTTTT CATSREAGAGNEKLFF
TRBJ2-7 TRBV9 NA NA TGTGCCAGCAGCCCAGGCGTCAGGCACGAGCAGTACTTC CASSPGVRHEQYF
TRBJ2-2 TRBV11-2 TRBD2 NA TGTGCCAGCAGACTCACGGGGGGCGGGGAGCTGTTTTTT CASRLTGGGELFF
TRBJ1-1 TRBV4-1 TRBD1 NA TGCGCCAGCAGCCAAACCCTAACAGGGGGCCTGAACACTGAAGCTTTCTTT CASSQTLTGGLNTEAFF
TRBJ1-4 TRBV5-1 NA NA TGCGCCAGCAGCTTGTCAATCAATGAAAAACTGTTTTTT CASSLSINEKLFF
TRBJ2-1 TRBV19 TRBD2 NA TGTGCCAGTAGTATACCCCCAGGAGCGGGGGGGCGAAATGAGCAGTTCTTC CASSIPPGAGGRNEQFF
TRBJ1-2 TRBV6-5 NA NA TGTGCCAGCGGATCCACAGGAAACTATGGCTACACCTTC CASGSTGNYGYTF
TRBJ1-3 TRBV4-3 TRBD1 NA TGCGCCAGCAGCCAAGGGGGACAGGGCCAAAGAAACACCATATATTTT CASSQGGQGQRNTIYF
TRBJ1-1 TRBV7-9 TRBD1 NA TGTGCCAGCAGCCCGGACAGGGGGCATCCCGGCGCTTTCTTT CASSPDRGHPGAFF
TRBJ2-5 TRBV4-3 NA once TGCGCCAGCAGCCATGGGGCCACCCAAGAGACCCAGTACTTC CASSHGATQETQYF
TRBJ1-5 TRBV7-9 NA NA TGTGCCAGCAGCAAACAGGGAGATCAGCCCCAGCATTTT CASSKQGDQPQHF
TRBJ1-5 TRBV19 NA NA TGTGCCAGTAGTTTCTACCGGGACAAGGATCAGCCCCAGCATTTT CASSFYRDKDQPQHF
TRBJ1-3 TRBV2 NA NA TGTGCCAGCAGTGAAGCGAGAGGCACCCGAAACACCATATATTTT CASSEARGTRNTIYF
TRBJ1-5 TRBV6-5 NA NA TGTGCCAGCAGGAGAGACACTAGCAATCAGCCCCAGCATTTT CASRRDTSNQPQHF
TRBJ1-1 TRBV18 NA once TGTGCCAGCTCACGGGGGACGGGGAACACTGAAGCTTTCTTT CASSRGTGNTEAFF
TRBJ2-1 TRBV9 TRBD2 NA TGTGCCAGCAGCACTATAGCGGGGTCCTACAATGAGCAGTTCTTC CASSTIAGSYNEQFF
TRBJ1-1 TRBV7-3 TRBD1 NA TGTGCCAGCAGCCCGGGACAGGAGAACACTGAAGCTTTCTTT CASSPGQENTEAFF
TRBJ2-7 TRBV9 TRBD1 NA TGTGCCAGCAGCGTAGCAGGGGCAGGGGGCAGCGACGAGCAGTACTTC CASSVAGAGGSDEQYF
TRBJ1-2 TRBV14 NA NA TGTGCCAGCAGCCAACAAGAGGGGGGCAACTATGGCTACACCTTC CASSQQEGGNYGYTF